This T cell receptor beta chain was documented in a study of cytomegalovirus exposure and HLA in healthy donors. Overall study context: In an earlier analysis, 117 million unique TCR beta sequences were found from 150 million to 200 million T cells. General study points: Researchers reported in a later analysis that a missense DCLRE1C variant was tied to TCR beta V- and J-gene trimming. An ancestry cluster, one associated with Asian ancestry, reportedly showed fewer N-insertions than the roughly 670-donor mean in a later analysis.

Concerning this clone itself: Antigen specificity is unknown.

The PCR made use of 60 Vbeta and 13 Jbeta primers. Generated by immunoSEQ multiplex PCR, the TCRdb table keeps only in-frame clones and is missing some. The sample lists roughly 100,000 clones; approximately 69% were seen once. V dropped 3 bases and J dropped 4 bases, with 11 bases sitting between them. The CDR3 runs to 14 residues. The V gene's germline CDR1 is SGHNT and CDR2 YYREEE (reference sequence). The J gene is TRBJ2-1, the V gene TRBV5-4, with a tentative D call TRBD2 (6 bases). This TCR was sampled from a man aged 25-40 years in good health and CMV-seronegative. The sample was PBMCs. The chain's CDR3 is CASSSGTGYNEQFF. The CDR3 nucleotides read TGTGCCAGCAGCTCCGGGACTGGATACAATGAGCAGTTCTTC.